This T cell receptor (beta chain) was identified during a study of T cell changes during pregnancy in multiple sclerosis. Sequencing used immunoSEQ multiplex PCR; TCRdb keeps in-frame clones, though not all of them. Among tens of thousands of clones, 91% were seen once, and the ten largest hold around 1.8%. CDR3 length equals 14 residues. CDR1 SGHVS and CDR2 FQNEAQ come from the germline V gene. V gave up 6 bases and J gave up 6 bases; unmatched junction bases: 11. This TCR derives from a female donor in good health, enrolled as a control in a pregnancy study. The chain carries TRBV7-8 and TRBJ2-7; 7 bases are shared with TRBD2. The sample was peripheral blood, taken after pregnancy. In nucleotides, the CDR3 is TGTGCCAGCAGGGGGGGGGACGGTTTCGGCGAGCAGTACTTC. Protein: CASRGGDGFGEQYF.